This is a list of T cell receptor beta chains from one sample in a study of response to subunit inactivated influenza vaccine. From the RT-PCR reads, TCRdb called clonotypes with MiXCR, one entry per CDR3 protein. The table has about 540,000 distinct CDR3 sequences, roughly 23% seen once. This sample also appeared in a second study, on T cells expressing NK-cell markers.

The specimen was CD4+ T cells sorted from PBMCs, collected 12 days after vaccination. The source is a man aged 50 to 59 who received an inactivated influenza vaccine. Each CDR3 is given with its conserved first and last residue. D genes are given only for firm matches. For some rows the clone size is stated as once, few or many, or as a class when expanded; others skip it.

abundance,j_gene,d_gene,v_gene,CDR3aa,CDR3nt
few,TRBJ2-7,-,TRBV6-5,CASSYRPSREQYF,TGTGCCAGCAGTTACCGTCCATCCCGCGAGCAGTACTTC
few,TRBJ2-2,-,TRBV5-4,CASRLISGAHRDTGELFF,TGTGCCAGCAGGCTGATCTCGGGGGCCCATAGGGACACCGGGGAGCTGTTTTTT
-,TRBJ2-1,-,TRBV20-1,CSARDGGPSGEQFF,TGCAGTGCTAGAGATGGGGGACCCTCGGGTGAGCAGTTCTTC
-,TRBJ2-5,TRBD2,TRBV4-1,CASSQGTSGRRETQYF,TGCGCCAGCAGCCAAGGGACTAGCGGGAGAAGAGAGACCCAGTACTTC
-,TRBJ2-7,TRBD1,TRBV19,CASSNDRGYYEQYF,TGTGCCAGTAGTAACGACAGGGGATACTACGAGCAGTACTTC
-,TRBJ2-1,TRBD1,TRBV6-5,CASSYSGPQGALNNEQFF,TGTGCCAGCAGTTACTCAGGTCCGCAGGGGGCCTTAAACAATGAGCAGTTCTTC
-,TRBJ1-4,-,TRBV10-2,CASTRDGGDGKLFF,TGCGCCAGCACCCGGGACGGGGGGGATGGAAAACTGTTTTTT
-,TRBJ2-7,-,TRBV20-1,CSIGRSRSYEQYF,TGCAGTATTGGACGGTCAAGGTCCTACGAGCAGTACTTC
many,TRBJ2-7,TRBD1,TRBV4-1,CASSQVHRGQYEQYF,TGCGCCAGCAGCCAAGTACACAGGGGGCAATACGAGCAGTACTTC
few,TRBJ2-7,TRBD2,TRBV5-4,CASSSRTSGSYEQYF,TGTGCCAGCAGCTCTCGGACTAGCGGGTCTTACGAGCAGTACTTC
-,TRBJ1-3,-,TRBV9,CASSVAGIGNTIYF,TGTGCCAGCAGCGTAGCAGGGATAGGAAACACCATATATTTT
few,TRBJ1-1,-,TRBV29-1,CSVLRVDTEAFF,TGCAGCGTCCTACGGGTGGACACTGAAGCTTTCTTT
many,TRBJ1-2,TRBD1,TRBV28,CASSSFIIRTGGIYGYTF,TGTGCCAGCAGTTCTTTCATCATTCGGACAGGGGGCATCTATGGCTACACCTTC
-,TRBJ2-3,TRBD2,TRBV11-3,CASSPTSDIDTQYF,TGTGCCAGCAGCCCGACTAGCGATATAGATACGCAGTATTTT
many,TRBJ2-2,-,TRBV12-3/TRBV12-4,CASRQGTDTGELFF,TGTGCCAGCAGACAAGGGACGGACACCGGGGAGCTGTTTTTT
-,TRBJ2-6,TRBD1,TRBV6-2/TRBV6-3,CASSYSRQGEYSGANVLTF,TGTGCCAGCAGTTACTCACGACAGGGGGAGTACTCTGGGGCCAACGTCCTGACTTTC
-,TRBJ2-1,-,TRBV7-8,CASSLQSGALYNEQFF,TGTGCCAGCAGCTTACAGTCGGGAGCGCTCTACAATGAGCAGTTCTTC
-,TRBJ2-1,TRBD1,TRBV5-1,CASSLRVGGGGQGRYEQFF,TGCGCCAGCAGCTTGAGGGTCGGCGGTGGCGGACAGGGGAGGTATGAGCAGTTCTTC
-,TRBJ1-1,-,TRBV4-1,CASSLDGVTGTWGTEAFF,TGCGCCAGCAGCCTAGACGGAGTTACCGGGACTTGGGGCACTGAAGCTTTCTTT
-,TRBJ2-5,TRBD1,TRBV5-1,CASSLGSQGTGETQYF,TGCGCCAGCAGCTTGGGATCTCAGGGGACAGGGGAGACCCAGTACTTC
many,TRBJ2-3,-,TRBV6-5,CASSLQDTQYF,TGTGCCAGCAGTTTGCAAGATACGCAGTATTTT
few,TRBJ2-1,TRBD2,TRBV10-3,CAISESPGGDFGEQFF,TGTGCCATCAGTGAGTCCCCGGGAGGAGATTTCGGGGAGCAGTTCTTC
once,TRBJ2-7,-,TRBV18,CASSRAGLYEQYF,TGTGCCAGCTCACGGGCAGGGCTCTACGAGCAGTACTTC
-,TRBJ2-5,-,TRBV29-1,CSAARTVGETQYF,TGCAGCGCCGCCAGGACAGTGGGAGAGACCCAGTACTTC
few,TRBJ2-1,TRBD2,TRBV12-5,CASGLRSGVSYNEQFF,TGTGCTAGTGGTTTACGCAGCGGGGTCTCCTACAATGAGCAGTTCTTC
many,TRBJ2-3,TRBD2,TRBV6-5,CASSYTSGRAGDTQYF,TGTGCCAGCAGCTATACTAGCGGGAGGGCCGGGGATACGCAGTATTTT
few,TRBJ1-1,-,TRBV10-3,CAISKSENTEAFF,TGTGCCATCAGTAAATCAGAGAACACTGAAGCTTTCTTT
few,TRBJ2-2,TRBD2,TRBV7-9,CASSLRPSGYTGELFF,TGTGCCAGCAGCTTGAGACCTAGCGGATACACCGGGGAGCTGTTTTTT
few,TRBJ2-3,-,TRBV12-3/TRBV12-4,CASSLFGAGRTDTQYF,TGTGCCAGCAGTTTATTTGGAGCGGGCCGAACAGATACGCAGTATTTT
-,TRBJ1-3,TRBD1,TRBV4-2,CASSQDRTGMRNTIYF,TGTGCCAGCAGCCAGGACCGGACAGGAATGAGAAACACCATATATTTT
-,TRBJ2-6,TRBD1,TRBV29-1,CSVGGQGINSGANVLTF,TGCAGCGTGGGCGGACAGGGGATCAACTCTGGGGCCAACGTCCTGACTTTC
-,TRBJ2-5,TRBD1,TRBV10-3,CAITPGTEETQYF,TGTGCCATCACCCCCGGGACAGAAGAGACCCAGTACTTC
few,TRBJ2-2,TRBD2,TRBV5-1,CASRPGLDLTGELFF,TGCGCCAGCAGGCCGGGACTAGATCTCACCGGGGAGCTGTTTTTT
-,TRBJ2-5,TRBD2,TRBV24-1,CATSDGGLAVQETQYF,TGTGCCACCAGTGACGGAGGACTAGCGGTACAAGAGACCCAGTACTTC
many,TRBJ1-5,-,TRBV24-1,CATSDLQGGIQHF,TGTGCCACCAGTGATTTGCAAGGGGGGATCCAGCATTTT
-,TRBJ1-1,-,TRBV4-1,CASSRILGGRDTEAFF,TGCGCCAGCAGTCGAATCCTGGGGGGCAGGGACACTGAAGCTTTCTTT
few,TRBJ2-3,-,TRBV10-3,CAISPGVQFTDTQYF,TGTGCCATCAGCCCGGGGGTCCAGTTCACAGATACGCAGTATTTT
-,TRBJ1-1,-,TRBV20-1,CSLGRGNTEAFF,TGCAGCCTAGGTCGGGGGAACACTGAAGCTTTCTTT
few,TRBJ2-7,-,TRBV20-1,CSARDDRLGQYF,TGCAGTGCTAGAGATGACCGCTTGGGGCAGTACTTC
-,TRBJ2-5,-,TRBV12-3/TRBV12-4,CASSLLGKTQYF,TGTGCCAGCAGTTTATTGGGGAAGACCCAGTACTTC
-,TRBJ1-5,-,TRBV20-1,CSARLPGSVGNQPQHF,TGCAGTGCTAGACTCCCAGGGTCGGTCGGCAATCAGCCCCAGCATTTT
-,TRBJ2-1,TRBD1,TRBV30,CAWIPGQIYNEQFF,TGTGCCTGGATCCCGGGACAGATCTACAATGAGCAGTTCTTC
many,TRBJ2-7,TRBD1,TRBV6-1,CASSPRQGAAYEQYF,TGTGCCAGCAGTCCGCGACAGGGGGCGGCCTACGAGCAGTACTTC
many,TRBJ2-3,-,TRBV28,CASSQPGGRGTDTQYF,TGTGCCAGCAGCCAACCAGGGGGGCGGGGCACAGATACGCAGTATTTT
-,TRBJ2-7,TRBD1,TRBV7-6,CASSLSRDRGFEQYF,TGTGCCAGCAGCTTATCTCGGGACAGGGGGTTCGAGCAGTACTTC
few,TRBJ2-7,-,TRBV6-5,CASSLAGMAYEQYF,TGTGCCAGCAGTTTGGCAGGGATGGCCTACGAGCAGTACTTC
-,TRBJ2-1,-,TRBV5-6,CASTHTGLGSNEQFF,TGTGCCAGCACCCACACGGGCCTGGGGAGCAATGAGCAGTTCTTC
few,TRBJ1-4,-,TRBV20-1,CSARDVQGGTNEKLFF,TGCAGTGCTAGAGATGTACAGGGAGGGACTAATGAAAAACTGTTTTTT
few,TRBJ2-5,-,TRBV20-1,CSARDGGYRGAQYF,TGCAGTGCTAGAGATGGGGGGTACCGTGGGGCCCAGTACTTC
few,TRBJ1-1,-,TRBV4-3,CASSQIPDMNTEAFF,TGCGCCAGCAGCCAGATCCCAGATATGAACACTGAAGCTTTCTTT
-,TRBJ2-3,-,TRBV6-5,CASSYSPPDTQYF,TGTGCCAGCAGTTACTCCCCCCCAGATACGCAGTATTTT